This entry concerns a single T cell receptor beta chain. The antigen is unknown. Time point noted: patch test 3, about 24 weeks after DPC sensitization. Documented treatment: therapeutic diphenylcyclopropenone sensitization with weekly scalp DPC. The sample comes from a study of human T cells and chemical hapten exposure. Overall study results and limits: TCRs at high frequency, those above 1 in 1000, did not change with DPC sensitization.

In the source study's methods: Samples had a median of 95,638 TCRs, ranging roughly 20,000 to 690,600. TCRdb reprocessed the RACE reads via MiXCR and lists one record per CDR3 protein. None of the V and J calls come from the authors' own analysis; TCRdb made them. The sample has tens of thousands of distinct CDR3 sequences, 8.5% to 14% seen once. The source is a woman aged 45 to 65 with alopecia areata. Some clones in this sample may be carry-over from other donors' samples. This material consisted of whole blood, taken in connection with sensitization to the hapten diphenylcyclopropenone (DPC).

The CDR3 loop is CASSLADRYSGANVLTF. As DNA, the CDR3 is TGCGCCAGCAGCTTGGCCGACAGATACTCTGGGGCCAACGTCCTGACTTTC. The V and J genes are TRBV5-1 and TRBJ2-6, with a weak D call TRBD1 (5 bases). V gave up 0 bases and J gave up 0 bases, with 10 bases separating them. Germline values: CDR1 SGHRS, CDR2 YFSETQ. The CDR3 is 17 amino acids. The full variable domain, its missing parts supplied by reference TRBV5-1 and TRBJ2-6, is KAGVTQTPRYLIKTRGQQVTLSCSPISGHRSVSWYQQTPGQGLQFLFEYFSETQRNKGNFPGRFSGRQFSNSRSEMNVSTLELGDSALYLCASSLADRYSGANVLTFGAGSRLTVL.